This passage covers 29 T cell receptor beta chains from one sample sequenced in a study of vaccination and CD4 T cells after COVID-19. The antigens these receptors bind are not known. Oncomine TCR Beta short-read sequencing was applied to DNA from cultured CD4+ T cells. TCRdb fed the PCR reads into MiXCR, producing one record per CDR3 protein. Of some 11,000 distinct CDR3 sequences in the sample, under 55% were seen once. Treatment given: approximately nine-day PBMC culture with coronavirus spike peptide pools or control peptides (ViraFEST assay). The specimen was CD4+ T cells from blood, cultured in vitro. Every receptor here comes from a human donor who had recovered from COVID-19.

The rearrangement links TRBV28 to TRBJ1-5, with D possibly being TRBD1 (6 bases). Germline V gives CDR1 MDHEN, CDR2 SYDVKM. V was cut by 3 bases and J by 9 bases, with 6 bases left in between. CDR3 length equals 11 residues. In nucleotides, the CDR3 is TGTGCCAGCAGTTTCAGGGGGCCCCAGCATTTT. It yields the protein CASSFRGPQHF.

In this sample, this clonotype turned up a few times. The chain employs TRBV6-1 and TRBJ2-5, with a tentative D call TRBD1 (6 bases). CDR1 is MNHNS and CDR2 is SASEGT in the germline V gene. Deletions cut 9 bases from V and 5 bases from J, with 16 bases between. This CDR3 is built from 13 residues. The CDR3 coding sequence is TGTGCCAGTACAGAACAGGGTAGGGAGACCCAGTACTTC. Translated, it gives CASTEQGRETQYF.

This CDR3 reads CASRPSGTTYTDTQYF. The CDR3 region has the DNA TGTGCCAGCCGGCCCTCCGGGACAACTTACACAGATACGCAGTATTTT. The chain recombines TRBV6-1 with TRBJ2-3; D possibly corresponds to TRBD1 (6 bases). Trimming took off 8 bases at V and 2 bases at J, with 20 bases between the two ends. From germline, CDR1 is MNHNS and CDR2 SASEGT. CDR3 length: 16 residues.

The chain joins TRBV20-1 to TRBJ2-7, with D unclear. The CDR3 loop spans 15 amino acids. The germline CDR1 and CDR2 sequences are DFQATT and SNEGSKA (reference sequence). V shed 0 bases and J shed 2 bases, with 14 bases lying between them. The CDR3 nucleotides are TGCAGTGCTAGAGATGTCGGAGTCCCTCCCTACGAGCAGTACTTC. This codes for CSARDVGVPPYEQYF.

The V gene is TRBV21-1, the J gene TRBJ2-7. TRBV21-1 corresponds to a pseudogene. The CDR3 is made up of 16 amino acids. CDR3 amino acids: CASSSLGEATSYEQYF. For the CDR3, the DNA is TGTGCCAGCAGCAGTCTGGGTGAGGCCACCTCCTACGAGCAGTACTTC.

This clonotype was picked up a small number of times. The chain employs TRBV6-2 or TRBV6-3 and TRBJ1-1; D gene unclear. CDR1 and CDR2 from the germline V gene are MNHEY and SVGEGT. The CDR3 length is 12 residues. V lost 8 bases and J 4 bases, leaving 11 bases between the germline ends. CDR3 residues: CASAQTTTEAFF. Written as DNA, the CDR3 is TGTGCCAGCGCCCAGACGACCACTGAAGCTTTCTTT.

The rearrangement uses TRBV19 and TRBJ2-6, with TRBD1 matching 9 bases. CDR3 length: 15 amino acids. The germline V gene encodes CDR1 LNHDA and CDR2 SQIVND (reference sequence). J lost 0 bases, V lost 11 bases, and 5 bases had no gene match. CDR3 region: CAAGQGSSGANVLTF. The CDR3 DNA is TGTGCCGCCGGACAGGGGAGCTCTGGGGCCAACGTCCTGACTTTC.

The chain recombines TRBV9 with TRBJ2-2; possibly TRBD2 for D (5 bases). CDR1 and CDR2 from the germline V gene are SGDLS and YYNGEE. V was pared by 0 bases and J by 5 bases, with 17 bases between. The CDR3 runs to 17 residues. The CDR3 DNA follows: TGTGCCAGCAGCGTAGCTATTGTTAGCCCGGGGACCGGGGAGCTGTTTTTT. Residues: CASSVAIVSPGTGELFF.

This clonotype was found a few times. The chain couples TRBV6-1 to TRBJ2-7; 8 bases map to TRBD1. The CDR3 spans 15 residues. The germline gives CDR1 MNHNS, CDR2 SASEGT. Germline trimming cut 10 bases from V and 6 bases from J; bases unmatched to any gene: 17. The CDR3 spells CATQENRAGGFEQYF. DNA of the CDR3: TGTGCCACCCAGGAAAATCGGGCAGGGGGCTTCGAGCAGTACTTC.

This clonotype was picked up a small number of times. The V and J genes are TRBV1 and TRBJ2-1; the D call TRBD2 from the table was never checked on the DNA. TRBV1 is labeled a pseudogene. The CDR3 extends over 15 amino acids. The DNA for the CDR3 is TGCACCAGCAGGGTACTAGCGGGAGAGAGGAATGAGCAGTTCTTC. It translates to CTSRVLAGERNEQFF.

CDR3 nucleotides: TGCAGTGCTAGTTTAGCTTTGATTGGGAACACTGAAGCTTTCTTT. This sequence encodes CSASLALIGNTEAFF. The chain uses TRBV20-1 and TRBJ1-1; D uncertain. CDR3 length equals 15 residues. Trimming stripped 3 bases from V and 1 base from J, with 15 bases between. From germline, CDR1 is DFQATT and CDR2 SNEGSKA (reference sequence).

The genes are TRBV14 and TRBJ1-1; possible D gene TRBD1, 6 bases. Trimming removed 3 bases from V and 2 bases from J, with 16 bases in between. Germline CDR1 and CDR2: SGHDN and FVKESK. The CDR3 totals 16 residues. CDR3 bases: TGTGCCAGCAGCCACCAGACGGGGGGACAAAACACTGAAGCTTTCTTT. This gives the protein CASSHQTGGQNTEAFF.

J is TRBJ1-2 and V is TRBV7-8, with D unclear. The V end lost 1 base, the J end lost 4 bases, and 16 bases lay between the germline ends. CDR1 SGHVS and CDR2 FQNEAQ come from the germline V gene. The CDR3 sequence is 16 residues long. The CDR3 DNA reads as TGTGCCAGCAGCTTAGGGGCAGAAATCCCCGTCTATGGCTACACCTTC. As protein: CASSLGAEIPVYGYTF.

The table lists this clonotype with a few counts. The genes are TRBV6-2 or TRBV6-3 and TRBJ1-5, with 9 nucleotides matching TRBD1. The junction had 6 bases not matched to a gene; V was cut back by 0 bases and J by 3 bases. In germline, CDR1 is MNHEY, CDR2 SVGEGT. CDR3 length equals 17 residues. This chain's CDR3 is CASSYSTGGGPNQPQHF. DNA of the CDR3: TGTGCCAGCAGTTACTCGACAGGGGGGGGCCCCAATCAGCCCCAGCATTTT.

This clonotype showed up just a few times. CDR3 loop: CASSTRTLGTNSPLHF. For the CDR3, the DNA is TGTGCCAGTAGTACCCGGACTTTAGGAACTAATTCACCCCTCCACTTT. This chain joins TRBV19 and TRBJ1-6; D unresolved. Germline CDR1 is LNHDA and CDR2 is SQIVND (reference sequence). Trimming shortened V by 4 bases and J by 6 bases, and 16 bases separated the two germline ends. The CDR3 length is 16 residues. Supplemented by reference TRBV19 and TRBJ1-6, the full variable domain reads DGGITQSPKYLFRKEGQNVTLSCEQNLNHDAMYWYRQDPGQGLRLIYYSQIVNDFQKGDIAEGYSVSREKKESFPLTVTSAQKNPTAFYLCASSTRTLGTNSPLHFGNGTRLTVT.

In DNA, the CDR3 is TGTGCCAGCAGCTTTGGGCACAGGGAAACCTACGAGCAGTACTTC. Protein sequence: CASSFGHRETYEQYF. V and J are TRBV7-6 and TRBJ2-7, with D tentatively TRBD1 (6 bases). The CDR3 covers 15 residues. In germline, CDR1 is SGHVS, CDR2 FNYEAQ. V gave up 3 bases and J gave up 2 bases, with 14 bases separating them.

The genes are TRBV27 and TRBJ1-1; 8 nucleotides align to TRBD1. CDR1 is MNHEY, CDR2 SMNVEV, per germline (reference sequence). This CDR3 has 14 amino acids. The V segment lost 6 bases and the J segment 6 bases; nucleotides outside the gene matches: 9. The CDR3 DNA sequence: TGTGCCAGCAGGTCAACTCAGGGGGCCCCTGAAGCTTTCTTT. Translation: CASRSTQGAPEAFF.

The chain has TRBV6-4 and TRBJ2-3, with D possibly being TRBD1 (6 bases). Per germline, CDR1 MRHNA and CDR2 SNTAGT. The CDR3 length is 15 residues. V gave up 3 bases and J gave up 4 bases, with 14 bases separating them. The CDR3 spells CASSEVARGPDTQYF. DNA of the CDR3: TGTGCCAGCAGTGAAGTAGCCAGGGGTCCAGATACGCAGTATTTT.

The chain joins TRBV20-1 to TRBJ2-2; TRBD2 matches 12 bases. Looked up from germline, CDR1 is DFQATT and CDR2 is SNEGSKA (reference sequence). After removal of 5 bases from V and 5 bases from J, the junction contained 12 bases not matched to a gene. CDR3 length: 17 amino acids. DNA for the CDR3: TGCAGTGCTCGTAGTGGGCGACTAGCGGGAGCTACCGGGGAGCTGTTTTTT. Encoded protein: CSARSGRLAGATGELFF.

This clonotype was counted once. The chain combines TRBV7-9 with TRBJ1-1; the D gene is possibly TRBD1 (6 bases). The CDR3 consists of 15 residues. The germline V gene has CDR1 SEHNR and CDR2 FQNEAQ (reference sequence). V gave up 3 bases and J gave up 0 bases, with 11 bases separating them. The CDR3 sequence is CASSFAGGLNTEAFF. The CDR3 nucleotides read TGTGCCAGCAGCTTTGCCGGGGGGCTGAACACTGAAGCTTTCTTT. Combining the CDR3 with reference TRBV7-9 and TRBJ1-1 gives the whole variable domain DTGVSQNPRHKITKRGQNVTFRCDPISEHNRLYWYRQTLGQGPEFLTYFQNEAQLEKSRLLSDRFSAERPKGSFSTLEIQRTEQGDSAMYLCASSFAGGLNTEAFFGQGTRLTVV.

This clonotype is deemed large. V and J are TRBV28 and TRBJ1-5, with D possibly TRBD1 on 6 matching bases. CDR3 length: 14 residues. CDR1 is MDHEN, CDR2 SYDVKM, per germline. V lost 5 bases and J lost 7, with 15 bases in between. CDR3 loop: CASSTAGARQPQHF. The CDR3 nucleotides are TGTGCCAGCAGTACCGCGGGGGCGCGGCAGCCCCAGCATTTT.

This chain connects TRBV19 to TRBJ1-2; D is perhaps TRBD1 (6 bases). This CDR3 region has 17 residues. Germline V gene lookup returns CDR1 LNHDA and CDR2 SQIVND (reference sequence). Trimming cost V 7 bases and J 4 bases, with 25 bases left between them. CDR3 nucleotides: TGTGCCAGTACTCTAAGTCTACGGGGGCATCGGAGCTATGGCTACACCTTC. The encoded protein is CASTLSLRGHRSYGYTF.

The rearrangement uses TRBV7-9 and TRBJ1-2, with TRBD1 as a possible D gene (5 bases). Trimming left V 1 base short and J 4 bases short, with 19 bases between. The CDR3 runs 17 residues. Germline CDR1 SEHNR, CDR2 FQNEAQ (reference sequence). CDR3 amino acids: CASSLGDRPGGRYGYTF. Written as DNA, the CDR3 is TGTGCCAGCAGCTTAGGGGACCGCCCCGGAGGACGCTATGGCTACACCTTC.

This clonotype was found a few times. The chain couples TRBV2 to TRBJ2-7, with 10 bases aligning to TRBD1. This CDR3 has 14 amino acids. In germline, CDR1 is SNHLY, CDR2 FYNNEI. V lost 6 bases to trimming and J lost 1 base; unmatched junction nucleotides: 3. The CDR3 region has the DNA TGTGCCAGCAGGGGACAGGGGTGGTCCTACGAGCAGTACTTC. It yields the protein CASRGQGWSYEQYF.

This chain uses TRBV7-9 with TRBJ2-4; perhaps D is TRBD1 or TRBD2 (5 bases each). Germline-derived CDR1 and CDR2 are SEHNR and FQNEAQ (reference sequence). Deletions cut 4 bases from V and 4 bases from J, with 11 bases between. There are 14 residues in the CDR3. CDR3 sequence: CASSSGTGKNIQYF. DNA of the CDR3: TGTGCCAGCAGCTCCGGGACCGGGAAAAACATTCAGTACTTC.

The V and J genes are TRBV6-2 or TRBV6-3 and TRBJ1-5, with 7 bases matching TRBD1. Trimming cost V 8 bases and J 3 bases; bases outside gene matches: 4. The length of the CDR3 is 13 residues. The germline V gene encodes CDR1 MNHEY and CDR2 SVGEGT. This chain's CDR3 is CASGQANNQPQHF. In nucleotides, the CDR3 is TGTGCCAGCGGACAGGCAAACAATCAGCCCCAGCATTTT.

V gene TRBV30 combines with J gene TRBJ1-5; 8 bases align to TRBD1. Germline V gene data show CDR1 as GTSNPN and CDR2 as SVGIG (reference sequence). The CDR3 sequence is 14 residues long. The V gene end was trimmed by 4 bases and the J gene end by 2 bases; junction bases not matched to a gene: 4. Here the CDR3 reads CAWTGGSGNQPQHF. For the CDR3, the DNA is TGTGCCTGGACAGGGGGCTCGGGCAATCAGCCCCAGCATTTT.

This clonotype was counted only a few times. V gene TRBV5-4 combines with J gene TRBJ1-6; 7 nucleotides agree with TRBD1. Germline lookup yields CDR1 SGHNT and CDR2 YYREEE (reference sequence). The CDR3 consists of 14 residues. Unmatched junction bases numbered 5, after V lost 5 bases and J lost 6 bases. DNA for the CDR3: TGTGCCAGCAGGTCGGGACAGCCTAATTCACCCCTCCACTTT. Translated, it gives CASRSGQPNSPLHF.

The DNA of the CDR3 is TGTGCCAGTAGCGCCCGTAATGAGCAGTTCTTC. Protein product: CASSARNEQFF. The chain employs TRBV7-9 and TRBJ2-1, with D perhaps matching TRBD2 (5 bases). CDR3 length equals 11 residues. The germline CDR1 and CDR2 sequences are SEHNR and FQNEAQ (reference sequence). V lost 9 bases and J 7 bases, leaving 10 bases between the germline ends.